Reported below is one TCR beta chain. The clone's antigen remains unknown. Qualities for individual bases were not recorded, and no much larger clone is one base off. The entire amount of isolated RNA was reverse transcribed using the High Capacity cDNA Reverse Transcription Kit, so the sequenced TCRB transcripts were expressed ones. Deep immunoSEQ sequencing was performed on naive, central memory and regulatory T cell samples, with an average of about 4 million total reads per sample. Sorted cells were lysed in RLT buffer, and RNA was extracted using DNase-treated RNeasy Micro or Mini kits according to cell number. To prevent cross-contamination, each cell subset was processed individually, whereas patient and healthy donor samples were processed jointly. Using the immunoSEQ multiplex PCR, TCRB sequences were amplified from cDNA into 87-bp fragments spanning the CDR3 region. Sequencing of the amplicons was done on the Illumina HiSeq platform. In the paper's pipeline: PCR bias was corrected computationally using synthetic template baselines, and reads within Hamming distance 2 were collapsed, with unmergeable singletons discarded. By aligning reads against IMGT, V, D and J genes, CDR3 length, and insertions or deletions at six rearrangement sites were assigned. Within each subset, clonotype counts were normalized to sorted cell number, after which true diversity and Gini coefficients were computed with the tcR R package. Repertoire sharing was quantified using the overlap coefficient calculated on TCRB nucleotide sequences. Out-of-frame TCRB sequences from naive cells were analyzed to stand in for the pre-selection repertoire. Entries here come from immuneACCESS through TCRdb and include only in-frame sequences with V and J called. Some clones fail to appear in such tables; in the studies checked, an unresolved V gene covers under half of the shortfall, and the cause of the remainder is unknown. That table supplies the V and J calls and clone size; D and trimming were determined from the DNA. The sample contains about 700,000 clones, under 15% of them found a single time. The ten largest clones add up to 0.022% of the sample.

The entry originates in a study of beta chain features in type 1 diabetes (dated by TCRdb to 2016 to 2019). For context, the study as a whole: Mean age, gender distribution, total cell number and subset yield did not differ between patients and healthy donors. A total of roughly 110 million sorted cells were examined across all samples, and the number of cells per subset was strongly correlated with RNA yield. In the study, recently diagnosed type 1 diabetes patients and matched healthy donors were compared on the TCRB repertoires of their sorted circulating CD4+ T cell subsets. Whereas all 28 donors provided naive and central memory subsets, regulatory and stem cell-like memory subsets were isolated from just 8 patients and roughly 8 healthy donors.

What the research found in general, with its limitations: PCR might favor shorter templates, but patient and control samples were amplified and corrected together, so any skew would affect both groups equally. Sequencing cDNA rather than genomic DNA could over-represent highly expressing activated cells, although activation and CD3 levels did not differ between groups. Type 1 diabetes patients showed a moderate but significant shortening of TCRB CDR3 length in all four CD4+ subsets. Naive, central memory and regulatory TCRB repertoires appeared to be more alike among patients than among healthy donors. Patients with type 1 diabetes made fewer insertions and deleted more nucleotides at VDJ recombination sites, implying thymic rearrangement abnormalities. Only small numbers of individuals were included in the HLA sub-analyses, which left unresolved whether HLA type had any influence on TCRB rearrangement.

Each donor gave one peripheral blood draw, averaging approximately 120 mL, which was collected into heparinised tubes. Naive, central memory, regulatory and stem cell-like memory CD4+ T cells were sorted on a BD FACSAria II using a panel including CD45RO, CCR7, CD25, CD127, CD95 and CD27. Purity was above 95% for every sorted population. PBMCs were isolated right away by Lymphoprep density gradient centrifugation and were stained directly, without culture. To minimize batch effects, samples were stained and sorted in pairs, one healthy donor with one patient per experiment. Inclusive of the bounding cysteine and phenylalanine, the CDR3 is 15 residues long. The DNA shown is the 45-base CDR3, in frame from base 1. The V end gives up 5 bases and the J end 3 bases, leaving 6 bases in the junction not matched to a gene. Looking up the germline V gene yields CDR1 MNHEY and CDR2 SVGAGI.

The receptor's source is a man aged 18 to 29 with type 1 diabetes. Source material: naive CD4+ T cells from blood. The sample's cell subset or site label, in plain terms: true naive CD4+ T cells. The rearrangement joined TRBV6-5 to TRBJ1-5, with 8 bases in between that match TRBD1. The CDR3: CASSRTGIPNQPQHF. The sequence in DNA is TGTGCCAGCAGTCGGACAGGGATTCCCAATCAGCCCCAGCATTTT.